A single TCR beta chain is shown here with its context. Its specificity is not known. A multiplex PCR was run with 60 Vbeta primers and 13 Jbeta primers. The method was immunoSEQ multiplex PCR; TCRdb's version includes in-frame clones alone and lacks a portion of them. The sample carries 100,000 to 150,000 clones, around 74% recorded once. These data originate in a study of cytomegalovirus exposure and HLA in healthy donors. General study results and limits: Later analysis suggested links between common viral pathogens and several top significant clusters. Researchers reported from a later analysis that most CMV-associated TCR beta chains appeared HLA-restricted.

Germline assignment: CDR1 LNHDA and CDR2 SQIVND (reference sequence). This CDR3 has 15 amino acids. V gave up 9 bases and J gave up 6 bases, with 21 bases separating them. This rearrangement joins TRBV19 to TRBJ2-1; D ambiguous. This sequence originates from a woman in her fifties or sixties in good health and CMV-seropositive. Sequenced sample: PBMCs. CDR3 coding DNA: TGTGCCAGACAATCCTGGCGGTGGCCGATCAATGAGCAGTTCTTC. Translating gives CARQSWRWPINEQFF. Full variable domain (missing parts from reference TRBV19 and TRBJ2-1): DGGITQSPKYLFRKEGQNVTLSCEQNLNHDAMYWYRQDPGQGLRLIYYSQIVNDFQKGDIAEGYSVSREKKESFPLTVTSAQKNPTAFYLCARQSWRWPINEQFFGPGTRLTVL.